This T cell receptor (beta chain) was recorded in a study of cytomegalovirus exposure and HLA in healthy donors. Whole-study context: There were approximately 400 genotyped donors. Of these, roughly 80% fell in the genetic ancestry cluster associated with self-reported Caucasian donors.

Study-wide findings and caveats: Overall, 164 TCR beta chains were annotated as cytomegalovirus-associated.

This clone was seen a few times. Its antigen is unidentified. The CDR3 spans 15 residues. V lost 2 bases and J 0 bases, leaving 9 bases between the germline ends. In germline, CDR1 is SGHTS, CDR2 YDEGEE. A multiplex PCR was run with 60 Vbeta primers and 13 Jbeta primers. The repertoire was sequenced with immunoSEQ multiplex PCR; TCRdb's copy has only in-frame clones and lacks some. The sample contains about 120,000 clones, about 9.4% of which appear only once. The chain combines TRBV5-8 with TRBJ2-1; maybe TRBD2 (6 bases). This receptor was obtained from a woman in her thirties or forties in good health and CMV-seropositive. Sample: PBMCs. The CDR3 reads CASSFGTGSYNEQFF. The CDR3 coding sequence is TGTGCCAGCAGCTTCGGGACTGGCTCCTACAATGAGCAGTTCTTC.